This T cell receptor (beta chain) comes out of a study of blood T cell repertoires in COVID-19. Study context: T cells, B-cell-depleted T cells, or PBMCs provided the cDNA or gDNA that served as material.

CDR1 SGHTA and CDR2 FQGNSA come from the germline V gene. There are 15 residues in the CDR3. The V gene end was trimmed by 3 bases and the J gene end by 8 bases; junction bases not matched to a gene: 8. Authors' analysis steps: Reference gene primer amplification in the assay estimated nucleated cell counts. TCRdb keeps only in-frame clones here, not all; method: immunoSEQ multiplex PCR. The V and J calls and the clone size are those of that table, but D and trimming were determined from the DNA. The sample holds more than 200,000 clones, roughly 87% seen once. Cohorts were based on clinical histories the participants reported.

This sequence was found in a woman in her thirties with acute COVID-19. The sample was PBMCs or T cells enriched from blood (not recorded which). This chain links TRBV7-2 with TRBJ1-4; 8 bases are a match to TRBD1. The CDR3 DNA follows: TGTGCCAGCAGCTTCGACAGGGGCTTTGGAGAAAAACTGTTTTTT. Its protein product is CASSFDRGFGEKLFF.